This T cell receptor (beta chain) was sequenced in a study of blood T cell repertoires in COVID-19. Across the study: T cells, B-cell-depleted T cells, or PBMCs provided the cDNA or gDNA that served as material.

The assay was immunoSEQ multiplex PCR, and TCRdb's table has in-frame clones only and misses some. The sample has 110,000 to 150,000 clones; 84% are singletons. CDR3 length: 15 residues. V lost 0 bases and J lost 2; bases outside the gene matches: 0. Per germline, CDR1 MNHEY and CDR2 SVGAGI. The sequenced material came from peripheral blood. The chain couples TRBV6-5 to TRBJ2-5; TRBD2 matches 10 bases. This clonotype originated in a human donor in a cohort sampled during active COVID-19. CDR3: CASSYSGLAQETQYF. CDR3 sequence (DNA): TGTGCCAGCAGTTACTCGGGACTAGCGCAAGAGACCCAGTACTTC.